The entry below gives a single T cell receptor beta chain sequence along with its context. Its antigen is still unknown. This record belongs to a study of monozygotic twins with cystic fibrosis. Deletions cut 3 bases from V and 3 bases from J, with 8 bases between. CDR3 length equals 12 residues. Germline V CDR1 and CDR2: SQVTM, ANQGSEA. Study-level points and caveats: Monozygotic CF twin pairs shared significantly more nucleotide-identical clonotypes than unrelated CF individuals did. Low clonality (median approximately 0.0095) suggested a mostly naive repertoire.

Method: immunoSEQ multiplex PCR; TCRdb's copy keeps in-frame clones and lacks some. The repertoire holds around 20,000 clones, with about 83% as singletons. The sequenced material came from blood. The chain recombines TRBV29-1 with TRBJ1-2; D remains ambiguous. The sequence came from a woman in her twenties or thirties with cystic fibrosis. The CDR3 spells CSVDRNHYGYTF. The DNA for the CDR3 is TGCAGCGTTGACAGAAACCACTATGGCTACACCTTC.